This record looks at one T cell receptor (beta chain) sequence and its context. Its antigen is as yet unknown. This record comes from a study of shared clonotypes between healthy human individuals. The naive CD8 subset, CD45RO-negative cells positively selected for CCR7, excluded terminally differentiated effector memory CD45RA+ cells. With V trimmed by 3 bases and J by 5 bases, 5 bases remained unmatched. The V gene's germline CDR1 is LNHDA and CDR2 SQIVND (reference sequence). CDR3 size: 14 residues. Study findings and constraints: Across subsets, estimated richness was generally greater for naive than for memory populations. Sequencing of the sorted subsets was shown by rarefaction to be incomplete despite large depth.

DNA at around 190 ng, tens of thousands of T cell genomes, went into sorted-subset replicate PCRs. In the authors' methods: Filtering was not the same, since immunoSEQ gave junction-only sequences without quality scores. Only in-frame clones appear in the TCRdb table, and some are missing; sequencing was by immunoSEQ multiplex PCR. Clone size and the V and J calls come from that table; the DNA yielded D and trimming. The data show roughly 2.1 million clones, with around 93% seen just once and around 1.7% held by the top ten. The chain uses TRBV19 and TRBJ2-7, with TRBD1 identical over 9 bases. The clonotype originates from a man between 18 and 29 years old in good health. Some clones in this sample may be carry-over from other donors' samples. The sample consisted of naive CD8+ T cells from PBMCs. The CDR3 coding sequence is TGTGCCAGTAGTATCGACAGGGGGGCCCACGAGCAGTACTTC. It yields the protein CASSIDRGAHEQYF.